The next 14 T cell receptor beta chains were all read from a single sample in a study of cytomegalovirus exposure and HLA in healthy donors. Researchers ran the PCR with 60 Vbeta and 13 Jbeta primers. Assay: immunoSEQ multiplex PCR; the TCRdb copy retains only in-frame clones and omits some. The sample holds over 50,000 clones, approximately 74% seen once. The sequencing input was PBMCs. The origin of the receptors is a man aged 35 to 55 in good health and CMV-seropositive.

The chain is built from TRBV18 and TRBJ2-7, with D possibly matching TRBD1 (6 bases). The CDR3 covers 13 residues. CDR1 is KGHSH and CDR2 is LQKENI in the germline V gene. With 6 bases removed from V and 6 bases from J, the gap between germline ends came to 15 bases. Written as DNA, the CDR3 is TGTGCCAGCTCCTCCTACAGGGAAAGCGAGCAGTACTTC. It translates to CASSSYRESEQYF.

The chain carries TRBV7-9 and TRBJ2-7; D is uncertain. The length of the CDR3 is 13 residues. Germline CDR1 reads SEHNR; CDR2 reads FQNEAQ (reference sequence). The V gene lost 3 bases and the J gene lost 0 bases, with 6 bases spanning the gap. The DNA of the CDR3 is TGTGCCAGCAGCTTTGGCAGCTCCTACGAGCAGTACTTC. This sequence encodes CASSFGSSYEQYF.

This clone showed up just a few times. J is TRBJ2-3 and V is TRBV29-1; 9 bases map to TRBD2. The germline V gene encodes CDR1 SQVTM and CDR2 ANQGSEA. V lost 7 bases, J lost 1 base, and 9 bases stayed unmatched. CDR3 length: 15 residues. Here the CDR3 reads CSAGGRGGRTDTQYF. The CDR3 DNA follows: TGCAGCGCTGGCGGGAGGGGCGGCCGCACAGATACGCAGTATTTT.

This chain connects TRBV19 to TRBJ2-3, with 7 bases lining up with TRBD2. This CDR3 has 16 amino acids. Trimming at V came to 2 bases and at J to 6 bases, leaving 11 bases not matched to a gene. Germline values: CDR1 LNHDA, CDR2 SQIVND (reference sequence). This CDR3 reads CASSILLAVGVDTQYF. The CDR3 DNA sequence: TGTGCCAGTAGTATACTTCTAGCGGTCGGGGTGGATACGCAGTATTTT.

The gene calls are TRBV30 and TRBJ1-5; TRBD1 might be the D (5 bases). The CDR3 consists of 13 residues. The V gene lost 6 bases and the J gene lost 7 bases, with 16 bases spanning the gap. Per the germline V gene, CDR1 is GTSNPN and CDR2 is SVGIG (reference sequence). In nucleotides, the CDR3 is TGTGCCTGTACAGGAATGGAGGGGCAGCCCCAGCATTTT. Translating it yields CACTGMEGQPQHF. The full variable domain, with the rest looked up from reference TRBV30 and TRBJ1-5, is SQTIHQWPATLVQPVGSPLSLECTVEGTSNPNLYWYRQAAGRGLQLLFYSVGIGQISSEVPQNLSASRPQDRQFILSSKKLLLSDSGFYLCACTGMEGQPQHFGDGTRLSIL.

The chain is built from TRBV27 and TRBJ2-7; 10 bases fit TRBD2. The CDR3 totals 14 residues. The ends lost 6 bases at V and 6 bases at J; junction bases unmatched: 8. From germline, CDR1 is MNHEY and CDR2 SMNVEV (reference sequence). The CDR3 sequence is CASSRAGGLGEQYF. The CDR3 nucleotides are TGTGCCAGCAGCAGAGCGGGAGGGCTGGGCGAGCAGTACTTC.

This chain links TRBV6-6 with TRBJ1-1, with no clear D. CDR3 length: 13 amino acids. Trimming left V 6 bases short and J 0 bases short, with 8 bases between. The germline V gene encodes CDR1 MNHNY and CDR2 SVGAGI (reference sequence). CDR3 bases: TGTGCCAGCAGCATCCAGGTGAACACTGAAGCTTTCTTT. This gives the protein CASSIQVNTEAFF.

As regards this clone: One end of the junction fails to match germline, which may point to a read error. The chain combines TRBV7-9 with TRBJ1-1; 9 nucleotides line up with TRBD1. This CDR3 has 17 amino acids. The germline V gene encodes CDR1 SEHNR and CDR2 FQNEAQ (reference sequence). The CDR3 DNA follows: TGTTCCAGCAGCAAAACCGGGACAGGGATTGGGGGGACTGAAGCTTTCTTT. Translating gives CSSSKTGTGIGGTEAFF.

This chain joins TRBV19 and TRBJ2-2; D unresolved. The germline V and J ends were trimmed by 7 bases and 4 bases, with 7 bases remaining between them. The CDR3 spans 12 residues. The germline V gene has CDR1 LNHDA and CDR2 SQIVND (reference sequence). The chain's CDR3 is CASITGTGELFF. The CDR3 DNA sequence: TGTGCCAGTATTACTGGCACCGGGGAGCTGTTTTTT.

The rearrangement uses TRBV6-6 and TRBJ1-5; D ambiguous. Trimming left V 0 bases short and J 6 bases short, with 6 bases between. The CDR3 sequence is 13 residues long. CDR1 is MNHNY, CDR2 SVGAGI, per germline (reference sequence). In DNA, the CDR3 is TGTGCCAGCAGTTACTCGGCGGGTCAGCCCCAGCATTTT. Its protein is CASSYSAGQPQHF.

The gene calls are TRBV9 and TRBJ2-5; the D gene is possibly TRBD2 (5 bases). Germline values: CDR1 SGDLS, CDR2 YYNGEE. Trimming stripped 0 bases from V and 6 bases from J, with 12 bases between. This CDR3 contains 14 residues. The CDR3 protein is CASSVGGLGKTQYF. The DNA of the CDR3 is TGTGCCAGCAGCGTAGGGGGTCTCGGGAAGACCCAGTACTTC.

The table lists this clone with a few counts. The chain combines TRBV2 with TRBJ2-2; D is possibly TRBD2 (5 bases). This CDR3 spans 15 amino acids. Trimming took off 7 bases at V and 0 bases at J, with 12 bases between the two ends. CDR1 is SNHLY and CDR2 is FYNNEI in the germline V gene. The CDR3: CASMEVAPNTGELFF. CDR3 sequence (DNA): TGTGCCAGCATGGAGGTGGCACCGAACACCGGGGAGCTGTTTTTT.

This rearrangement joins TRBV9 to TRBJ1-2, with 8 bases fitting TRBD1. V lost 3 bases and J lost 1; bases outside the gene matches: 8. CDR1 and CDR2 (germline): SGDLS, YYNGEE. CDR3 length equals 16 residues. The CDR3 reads CASSGQGLLLNYGYTF. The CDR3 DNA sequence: TGTGCCAGCAGCGGACAGGGGCTTCTTCTTAACTATGGCTACACCTTC. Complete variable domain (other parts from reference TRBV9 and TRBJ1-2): DSGVTQTPKHLITATGQRVTLRCSPRSGDLSVYWYQQSLDQGLQFLIQYYNGEERAKGNILERFSAQQFPDLHSELNLSSLELGDSALYFCASSGQGLLLNYGYTFGSGTRLTVV.

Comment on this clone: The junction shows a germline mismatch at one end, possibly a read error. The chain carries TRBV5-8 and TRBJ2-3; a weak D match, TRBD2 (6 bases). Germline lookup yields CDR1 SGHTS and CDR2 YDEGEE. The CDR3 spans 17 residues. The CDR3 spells CASSQDGLGGWADTQYF. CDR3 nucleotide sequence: TGCGCCAGCAGCCAAGATGGTCTGGGAGGTTGGGCGGATACGCAGTATTTT. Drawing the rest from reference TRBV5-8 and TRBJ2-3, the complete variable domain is EAGVTQSPTHLIKTRGQQATLRCSPISGHTSVYWYQQALGLGLQFLLWYDEGEERNRGNFPPRFSGRQFPNYSSELNVNALELEDSALYLCASSQDGLGGWADTQYFGPGTRLTVL.